The 9 T cell receptor beta chains presented below share a single source sample, sequenced in a study of blood T cell repertoires in COVID-19. Assay used: immunoSEQ multiplex PCR; TCRdb lists only in-frame clones, some missing. The sample includes about 150,000 clones, around four fifths seen only once; the top ten take around a fifth. The material sequenced was peripheral blood. Every receptor here comes from a woman between 65 and 79 years old who had recovered from COVID-19.

The CDR3 region is CASSYDPPGLLFF. CDR3 nucleotides: TGTGCCAGCAGTTACGACCCCCCTGGGCTACTGTTTTTT. This chain connects TRBV6-5 to TRBJ1-4; the D is unclear. The CDR3 spans 13 residues. Germline V gene data show CDR1 as MNHEY and CDR2 as SVGAGI. Trimming took off 2 bases at V and 13 bases at J, with 14 bases between the two ends.

The V gene is TRBV7-2, the J gene TRBJ1-4; 7 bases agree with TRBD1. This CDR3 spans 15 amino acids. Germline V gives CDR1 SGHTA, CDR2 FQGNSA. The V gene end was trimmed by 4 bases and the J gene end by 8 bases; junction bases not matched to a gene: 10. CDR3 region: CASSSRQGGSEKLFF. The CDR3 bases are TGTGCCAGCAGCTCACGACAGGGCGGAAGCGAAAAACTGTTTTTT.

The rearrangement uses TRBV7-7 and TRBJ2-5, with TRBD1 as a possible D gene (5 bases). The CDR3 runs to 12 residues. The germline CDR1 and CDR2 sequences are SSHAT and FNYEAQ (reference sequence). V shed 5 bases and J shed 5 bases, with 9 bases lying between them. The CDR3 DNA follows: TGTGCCAGCAGCCTCCAGGGCGAGACCCAGTACTTC. This translates into CASSLQGETQYF. Supplemented by reference TRBV7-7 and TRBJ2-5, the full variable domain reads GAGVSQSPRYKVTKRGQDVTLRCDPISSHATLYWYQQALGQGPEFLTYFNYEAQPDKSGLPSDRFSAERPEGSISTLTIQRTEQRDSAMYRCASSLQGETQYFGPGTRLLVL.

The chain couples TRBV5-1 to TRBJ1-4, with D tentatively TRBD1 (5 bases). CDR1 is SGHRS and CDR2 is YFSETQ in the germline V gene. V was pared by 7 bases and J by 4 bases, with 17 bases between. This CDR3 contains 15 residues. For the CDR3, the DNA is TGCGCCAGCGCGGGGCCGAGCCCTCTTAATGAAAAACTGTTTTTT. This translates into CASAGPSPLNEKLFF.

On this clone itself: A read error may account for a junction end that differs from germline. The chain links TRBV7-2 to TRBJ1-5, with D tentatively TRBD1 (5 bases). This CDR3 is built from 15 residues. The germline V gene encodes CDR1 SGHTA and CDR2 FQGNSA. CDR3 amino acids: CASTLNSGGNQPQHF. CDR3 bases: TGTGCCAGCACCTTAAATTCGGGGGGCAATCAGCCCCAGCATTTT.

V and J are TRBV14 and TRBJ1-4; D is unresolved. The ends were cut back, 0 bases at V and 7 bases at J, with 15 bases in the middle. The V gene's germline CDR1 is SGHDN and CDR2 FVKESK. The CDR3 is 16 residues long. CDR3 loop: CASSQDLAVSGEKLFF. The CDR3 bases are TGTGCCAGCAGCCAAGATCTGGCAGTATCGGGTGAAAAACTGTTTTTT.

The chain links TRBV18 to TRBJ1-3; 9 bases map to TRBD1. Losses at the gene ends were 5 bases for V and 3 bases for J; bases not matched to a gene: 2. Germline V gene data show CDR1 as KGHSH and CDR2 as LQKENI. The CDR3 extends over 14 amino acids. CDR3 in DNA: TGTGCCAGCTCAAGGGACAGGGATGGAAACACCATATATTTT. Protein sequence: CASSRDRDGNTIYF. Combining the CDR3 with reference TRBV18 and TRBJ1-3 gives the whole variable domain NAGVMQNPRHLVRRRGQEARLRCSPMKGHSHVYWYRQLPEEGLKFMVYLQKENIIDESGMPKERFSAEFPKEGPSILRIQQVVRGDSAAYFCASSRDRDGNTIYFGEGSWLTVV.

This chain connects TRBV27 to TRBJ2-7; 7 bases align to TRBD1. Germline V gene data show CDR1 as MNHEY and CDR2 as SMNVEV (reference sequence). This CDR3 has 15 amino acids. With 5 bases clipped from V and 0 bases from J, the junction kept 7 bases outside the gene matches. For the CDR3, the DNA is TGTGCCAGCAGTCCCCTCACAGGGGCCTCCTACGAGCAGTACTTC. Amino acids: CASSPLTGASYEQYF.

V usage is TRBV2 and J usage is TRBJ2-5; 13 bases match TRBD2. V gave up 5 bases and J gave up 11 bases; unmatched junction bases: 2. CDR1 is SNHLY and CDR2 is FYNNEI in the germline V gene. This CDR3 spans 12 amino acids. CDR3 sequence reads: CASSPGLAGQYF. Written as DNA, the CDR3 is TGTGCCAGCAGTCCGGGACTAGCGGGACAGTACTTC.